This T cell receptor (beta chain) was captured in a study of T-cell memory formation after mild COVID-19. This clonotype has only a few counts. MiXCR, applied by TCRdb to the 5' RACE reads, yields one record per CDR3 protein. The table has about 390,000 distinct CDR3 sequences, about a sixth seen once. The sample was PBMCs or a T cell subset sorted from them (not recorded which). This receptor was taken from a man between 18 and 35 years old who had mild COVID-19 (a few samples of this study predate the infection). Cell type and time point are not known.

The CDR3 nucleotides are TGCGCCAGCACCCTACAGGGGGCGAACACTGAAGCTTTCTTT. Residues: CASTLQGANTEAFF. The V and J genes are TRBV5-1 and TRBJ1-1; TRBD1 aligns across 9 bases. The ends lost 6 bases at V and 1 base at J; junction bases unmatched: 4. The CDR3 is 14 amino acids. The germline V gene has CDR1 SGHRS and CDR2 YFSETQ.